These 21 T cell receptor beta chains were all obtained from the same sample, sequenced in a study of blood T cell repertoires in COVID-19. Here immunoSEQ multiplex PCR was the method, and the copy in TCRdb shows in-frame clones only, minus some. The sample lists around 380,000 clones, 81% occurring once. What was sequenced was peripheral blood. These receptors came from a human donor with acute or convalescent COVID-19. The donor label of this sample is uncertain.

The V gene is TRBV30, the J gene TRBJ1-5, with D perhaps matching TRBD1 (5 bases). Germline assignment: CDR1 GTSNPN and CDR2 SVGIG (reference sequence). V shed 5 bases and J shed 7 bases, with 18 bases lying between them. The CDR3 sequence is 14 residues long. CDR3 loop: CAWGMGLTGQPQHF. CDR3 sequence (DNA): TGTGCCTGGGGAATGGGACTCACGGGGCAGCCCCAGCATTTT.

The gene calls are TRBV3-1 (or the pseudogene TRBV3-2) and TRBJ1-2; TRBD1 aligns across 7 bases. This CDR3 is 13 amino acids long. V gave up 4 bases and J gave up 4 bases; unmatched junction bases: 3. Per the germline V gene, CDR1 is LGHDT and CDR2 is YNNKEL (reference sequence). For the CDR3, the DNA is TGTGCCAGCAGCCCCCGGGACAGCTATGGCTACACCTTC. Translation: CASSPRDSYGYTF.

This chain connects TRBV14 to TRBJ2-3, with TRBD2 identical over 10 bases. J was trimmed by 2 bases and V by 2 bases; bases with no gene match: 7. The CDR3 covers 17 residues. Germline CDR1 reads SGHDN; CDR2 reads FVKESK. The CDR3 here is CASSQFGLADHTDTQYF. CDR3 bases: TGTGCCAGCAGCCAATTTGGACTAGCGGACCACACAGATACGCAGTATTTT.

The chain joins TRBV20-1 to TRBJ2-7; 11 bases match TRBD2. After removal of 5 bases from V and 3 bases from J, the junction contained 3 bases not matched to a gene. Germline lookup yields CDR1 DFQATT and CDR2 SNEGSKA (reference sequence). The CDR3 consists of 13 residues. CDR3 DNA sequence: TGCAGTGCTCGTGGACTAGCGGGCTACGAGCAGTACTTC. Translation: CSARGLAGYEQYF.

V usage is TRBV7-9 and J usage is TRBJ2-4, with D possibly being TRBD1 (6 bases). Germline CDR1 is SEHNR and CDR2 is FQNEAQ (reference sequence). V lost 1 base to trimming and J lost 7 bases, with 17 bases between them. The CDR3 spans 16 residues. CDR3: CASSLVLGARGNIQYF. The CDR3 nucleotides read TGTGCCAGCAGCTTAGTATTGGGCGCGAGGGGGAACATTCAGTACTTC.

The chain is built from TRBV5-4 and TRBJ2-7; 9 bases are shared with TRBD1. CDR3 size: 14 residues. CDR1 is SGHNT, CDR2 YYREEE, per germline (reference sequence). Trimming removed 2 bases from V and 1 base from J; junction bases left unmatched: 1. Here the CDR3 reads CASSFGTGSYEQYF. CDR3 nucleotides: TGTGCCAGCAGCTTCGGGACAGGGTCCTACGAGCAGTACTTC.

The chain recombines TRBV19 with TRBJ1-1, with 8 bases aligning to TRBD1. Losses at the gene ends were 8 bases for V and 4 bases for J; bases not matched to a gene: 6. Germline V gene data show CDR1 as LNHDA and CDR2 as SQIVND (reference sequence). The CDR3 spans 13 residues. As DNA, the CDR3 is TGTGCCAGTGACAGGGGTGCTACCACTGAAGCTTTCTTT. Translating gives CASDRGATTEAFF.

The chain uses TRBV18 and TRBJ2-3; tentatively, D is TRBD1 (7 bases). V was pared by 4 bases and J by 5 bases, with 10 bases between. CDR1 KGHSH and CDR2 LQKENI come from the germline V gene. There are 13 residues in the CDR3. As DNA, the CDR3 is TGTGCCAGCTCACGACAGGGAGGAGATACGCAGTATTTT. Protein product: CASSRQGGDTQYF.

Only one count was recorded for this clone. The V and J genes are TRBV28 and TRBJ1-2; maybe TRBD1 (5 bases). The CDR3 totals 13 residues. Trimming removed 6 bases from V and 4 bases from J, with 12 bases in between. Germline-derived CDR1 and CDR2 are MDHEN and SYDVKM. CDR3: CASSAGVIYGYTF. The CDR3 DNA sequence: TGTGCCAGCAGCGCGGGGGTAATCTATGGCTACACCTTC.

This sequence joins TRBV2 and TRBJ1-5; D is uncertain. The length of the CDR3 is 15 residues. Germline V gene sequence: CDR1 SNHLY, CDR2 FYNNEI. V was cut by 6 bases and J by 2 bases, with 14 bases left in between. The CDR3 loop is CASSATRIGNQPQHF. The CDR3 nucleotides read TGTGCCAGCAGCGCCACCAGGATTGGCAATCAGCCCCAGCATTTT. The variable domain in full, with the rest retrieved from reference TRBV2 and TRBJ1-5, is EPEVTQTPSHQVTQMGQEVILRCVPISNHLYFYWYRQILGQKVEFLVSFYNNEISEKSEIFDDQFSVERPDGSNFTLKIRSTKLEDSAMYFCASSATRIGNQPQHFGDGTRLSIL.

The chain carries TRBV20-1 and TRBJ1-2; D gene uncertain. Germline loops: CDR1 DFQATT, CDR2 SNEGSKA (reference sequence). The CDR3 contains 11 residues. CDR3 sequence (DNA): TGCAACCCGACAACTAACTATGGCTACACCTTC. Amino acid sequence: CNPTTNYGYTF.

V is TRBV11-2 and J is TRBJ1-1; TRBD1 might be the D (5 bases). Trimming removed 6 bases at V and 0 bases at J, with 8 bases between. This CDR3 has 13 residues. CDR1 is SGHAT and CDR2 is FQNNGV in the germline V gene. The DNA of the CDR3 is TGTGCCAGCAGTTGGGGGGTGAACACTGAAGCTTTCTTT. Translated: CASSWGVNTEAFF.

This clone was seen a few times. The gene calls are TRBV28 and TRBJ1-5, with TRBD1 as a possible D gene (5 bases). V lost 3 bases and J lost 5, with 17 bases in between. Germline assignment: CDR1 MDHEN and CDR2 SYDVKM. The CDR3 consists of 16 residues. The CDR3 DNA follows: TGTGCCAGCAGTTTGGGGGGGGTAGGCTCCCATCAGCCCCAGCATTTT. This gives the protein CASSLGGVGSHQPQHF.

V gene TRBV3-1 (or the pseudogene TRBV3-2) combines with J gene TRBJ2-1; 11 nucleotides line up with TRBD1. With 1 base clipped from V and 6 bases from J, the junction kept 2 bases outside the gene matches. Germline CDR1 LGHDT, CDR2 YNNKEL (reference sequence). This CDR3 has 15 residues. CDR3 coding DNA: TGTGCCAGCAGCCAAGCTGGGACAGGGGGCAATGAGCAGTTCTTC. Translated: CASSQAGTGGNEQFF.

V and J are TRBV7-8 and TRBJ2-7; D may be TRBD2 (5 bases). The CDR3 runs 13 residues. V was clipped by 3 bases and J by 9 bases, with 15 bases between them. CDR1 and CDR2 from the germline V gene are SGHVS and FQNEAQ. The chain's CDR3 is CASSFRTGLWQYF. In DNA form, the CDR3 reads TGTGCCAGCAGCTTTAGGACGGGATTATGGCAGTACTTC. Full variable domain (rest looked up from reference TRBV7-8 and TRBJ2-7): GAGVSQSPRYKVAKRGQDVALRCDPISGHVSLFWYQQALGQGPEFLTYFQNEAQLDKSGLPSDRFFAERPEGSVSTLKIQRTQQEDSAVYLCASSFRTGLWQYFGPGTRLTVT.

CDR3 sequence reads: CASSQETAPTNEKLFF. CDR3 DNA sequence: TGCGCCAGCAGCCAAGAGACTGCTCCAACTAATGAAAAACTGTTTTTT. The genes are TRBV4-1 and TRBJ1-4; D is undetermined. V was shortened by 0 bases and J by 0 bases, with 8 bases between the two germline ends. CDR3 length equals 16 residues. The germline V gene has CDR1 MGHRA and CDR2 YSYEKL.

The chain carries TRBV19 and TRBJ1-2; D gene uncertain. Germline values: CDR1 LNHDA, CDR2 SQIVND (reference sequence). Trimming removed 2 bases from V and 8 bases from J, with 18 bases in between. This CDR3 contains 15 residues. CDR3 DNA sequence: TGTGCCAGTAGTATATCTGGAATATCTTCGGGGGGCTACACCTTC. Translating it yields CASSISGISSGGYTF.

This chain connects TRBV6-5 to TRBJ2-7; 12 nucleotides match TRBD2. There are 15 residues in the CDR3. Germline V gives CDR1 MNHEY, CDR2 SVGAGI. After removal of 5 bases from V and 5 bases from J, the junction contained 7 bases not matched to a gene. The CDR3 here is CASSHLAGGPHEQYF. As DNA, the CDR3 is TGTGCCAGCAGTCATCTAGCGGGAGGGCCTCACGAGCAGTACTTC.

This chain connects TRBV5-1 to TRBJ2-2; D is possibly TRBD1 (5 bases). Germline CDR1 SGHRS, CDR2 YFSETQ. Trimming stripped 0 bases from V and 6 bases from J, with 12 bases between. The length of the CDR3 is 15 residues. The DNA of the CDR3 is TGCGCCAGCAGCTTGGTCCAGGGCGAGTCCGGGGAGCTGTTTTTT. This codes for CASSLVQGESGELFF.

This clone was seen only a few times. The chain carries TRBV7-2 and TRBJ1-6, with 10 bases lining up with TRBD1. The V and J ends lost 5 bases and 7 bases, in that order; junction bases with no gene match: 2. Germline V lookup: CDR1 SGHTA, CDR2 FQGNSA. This CDR3 spans 14 amino acids. CDR3 protein: CASSLDRGNSPLHF. The CDR3 nucleotides read TGTGCCAGCAGCCTGGACAGGGGGAATTCACCCCTCCACTTT.

CDR3 residues: CASSEALGGSYEQYF. The CDR3 DNA sequence: TGTGCCAGCAGTGAAGCGCTAGGGGGCTCCTACGAGCAGTACTTC. The chain employs TRBV6-1 and TRBJ2-7; maybe TRBD1 (6 bases). With 0 bases removed from V and 0 bases from J, the gap between germline ends came to 9 bases. The germline CDR1 and CDR2 sequences are MNHNS and SASEGT. The CDR3 is 15 amino acids.